This T cell receptor (beta chain) was obtained from a study of blood T cell repertoires in COVID-19. Across the study: Acute and convalescent COVID-19 samples came from the United States, Italy and Spain. PBMCs, B-cell-depleted T cells, or T cells were the source of the cDNA or gDNA that made up the material.

Trimming shortened V by 6 bases and J by 5 bases, and 13 bases separated the two germline ends. Germline V gene lookup returns CDR1 KGHSH and CDR2 LQKENI. The CDR3 runs 13 residues. How the authors handled the data: Scientists estimated how many nucleated cells there were by amplifying reference gene primers. Sequenced by immunoSEQ multiplex PCR; TCRdb stores in-frame clones only, minus some. V, J and clone size derive from that table, while D and trimming were established from the DNA sequence. The repertoire includes approximately 490,000 clones, 87% of them detected once, and under 0.75% sits in the top ten.

The sample was PBMCs or T cells enriched from blood (not recorded which). This receptor was identified in a woman under 30 who had recovered from COVID-19. The chain uses TRBV18 and TRBJ1-2; D gene unclear. As DNA, the CDR3 is TGTGCCAGCTCGCCGAGTGGTCGGTATGGCTACACCTTC. Protein: CASSPSGRYGYTF.